This passage covers 28 T cell receptor beta chains from one sample sequenced in a study of blood T cell repertoires in COVID-19. Repertoires were generated with immunoSEQ multiplex PCR, while TCRdb's copy carries only in-frame clones and drops some. The sample consists of around 46,000 clones, around 86% of them appearing once. What was sequenced was peripheral blood. These receptors came from a man in his sixties with active or convalescent COVID-19.

This clone has more than one count but fewer than ten. The chain recombines TRBV4-2 with TRBJ1-1; 8 nucleotides agree with TRBD1. Germline loops: CDR1 LGHNA, CDR2 YNFKEQ. The length of the CDR3 is 17 residues. J lost 2 bases, V lost 0 bases, and 8 bases had no gene match. The CDR3 bases are TGTGCCAGCAGCCAAGACCTCCAGGGGGCGCTTAACACTGAAGCTTTCTTT. Residues: CASSQDLQGALNTEAFF.

As concerns this clone: Germline and junction disagree at one end, which may indicate a read error. V gene TRBV5-1 combines with J gene TRBJ1-2, with a possible D match to TRBD1 (5 bases). The CDR3 length is 14 residues. Germline V gives CDR1 SGHRS, CDR2 YFSETQ. The chain's CDR3 is CASSLTGEGLQTFF. CDR3 in DNA: TGCGCCAGCAGCTTGACCGGGGAGGGACTTCAAACCTTCTTC.

This chain links TRBV15 with TRBJ1-2; D is unclear. Germline V CDR1 and CDR2: LNHNV, YYDKDF (reference sequence). V was clipped by 0 bases and J by 4 bases, with 6 bases between them. This CDR3 is 13 amino acids long. The CDR3 nucleotides read TGTGCCACCAGCAGAGATCGAGGCTATGGCTACACCTTC. This sequence encodes CATSRDRGYGYTF.

V and J are TRBV19 and TRBJ1-1, with D possibly matching TRBD1 (5 bases). V lost 8 bases and J 6 bases, leaving 16 bases between the germline ends. This CDR3 region has 13 residues. The germline V gene encodes CDR1 LNHDA and CDR2 SQIVND (reference sequence). CDR3 in amino acids: CASGLGGIAEAFF. The CDR3 DNA is TGTGCCAGTGGTTTGGGGGGAATAGCTGAAGCTTTCTTT. The full variable domain, rest sourced from reference TRBV19 and TRBJ1-1, is DGGITQSPKYLFRKEGQNVTLSCEQNLNHDAMYWYRQDPGQGLRLIYYSQIVNDFQKGDIAEGYSVSREKKESFPLTVTSAQKNPTAFYLCASGLGGIAEAFFGQGTRLTVV.

The chain links TRBV7-8 to TRBJ1-2, with a weak D call TRBD1 (5 bases). Germline values: CDR1 SGHVS, CDR2 FQNEAQ. V lost 5 bases and J lost 7, with 17 bases in between. This CDR3 spans 14 amino acids. The CDR3 here is CASSRGGTAVGYTF. The DNA of the CDR3 is TGTGCCAGCAGCCGAGGCGGGACCGCCGTTGGCTACACCTTC.

V is TRBV30 and J is TRBJ1-5; a weak D match, TRBD1 (5 bases). With 2 bases removed from V and 3 bases from J, the gap between germline ends came to 20 bases. The length of the CDR3 is 17 residues. CDR1 and CDR2 (germline): GTSNPN, SVGIG (reference sequence). The CDR3 spells CAWSYGHGGFINQPQHF. The DNA for the CDR3 is TGTGCCTGGAGTTACGGACACGGGGGTTTTATCAATCAGCCCCAGCATTTT.

V gene TRBV27 combines with J gene TRBJ2-2, with a possible D match to TRBD1 (6 bases). V lost 5 bases to trimming and J lost 5 bases, with 9 bases between them. The CDR3 runs to 13 residues. Germline-derived CDR1 and CDR2 are MNHEY and SMNVEV (reference sequence). This CDR3 reads CASSPTGTGELFF. The CDR3 bases are TGTGCCAGCAGTCCTACAGGGACCGGGGAGCTGTTTTTT.

The chain employs TRBV5-6 and TRBJ1-2; D not certain. The CDR3 is made up of 11 amino acids. V lost 5 bases, J lost 2 bases, and 4 bases lay in between. The V gene's germline CDR1 is SGHDT and CDR2 YYEEEE. The CDR3 sequence is CASRSNYGYTF. CDR3 coding DNA: TGTGCCAGCAGGTCGAACTATGGCTACACCTTC.

This chain uses TRBV4-3 with TRBJ1-2, with TRBD1 matching 10 bases. Germline loops: CDR1 LGHNA, CDR2 YSLEER. Trimming cost V 0 bases and J 5 bases; bases outside gene matches: 9. The CDR3 is 17 residues long. This chain's CDR3 is CASSQDSGTGEVYGYTF. The CDR3 coding sequence is TGCGCCAGCAGCCAAGATTCCGGGACAGGGGAGGTATATGGCTACACCTTC.

This sequence joins TRBV7-2 and TRBJ2-3, with D hard to call. The germline CDR1 and CDR2 sequences are SGHTA and FQGNSA. The CDR3 is 13 amino acids. Trimming took off 3 bases at V and 2 bases at J, with 6 bases between the two ends. This CDR3 reads CASSLAFTDTQYF. Written as DNA, the CDR3 is TGTGCCAGCAGCTTGGCCTTCACAGATACGCAGTATTTT.

The chain carries TRBV24-1 and TRBJ2-2; 8 positions match TRBD2. The junction had 4 bases not matched to a gene; V was cut back by 8 bases and J by 3 bases. CDR1 and CDR2 (germline): KGHDR, SFDVKD. The CDR3 contains 14 residues. CDR3: CATTTGGDTGELFF. The CDR3 bases are TGTGCCACCACTACGGGGGGGGACACCGGGGAGCTGTTTTTT.

This chain uses TRBV5-1 with TRBJ2-1, with 8 bases lining up with TRBD2. V lost 5 bases to trimming and J lost 5 bases; unmatched junction nucleotides: 9. This CDR3 spans 15 amino acids. Germline V gene data show CDR1 as SGHRS and CDR2 as YFSETQ. The CDR3, as DNA: TGCGCCAGCAGGGCAAGCGGGGGTCGGGACAATGAGCAGTTCTTC. Residues: CASRASGGRDNEQFF.

The chain couples TRBV4-3 to TRBJ2-1, with a weak D call TRBD1 (7 bases). The CDR3 extends over 15 amino acids. Trimming left V 5 bases short and J 4 bases short, with 15 bases between. Germline assignment: CDR1 LGHNA and CDR2 YSLEER. The CDR3 DNA reads TGCGCCAGCAGCTCCTCGGAGGGGGCATACAATGAGCAGTTCTTC. This codes for CASSSSEGAYNEQFF.

V is TRBV29-1 and J is TRBJ2-3; D may be TRBD2 (6 bases). Trimming took 4 bases from V and 1 from J, leaving 12 bases between them. The germline gives CDR1 SQVTM, CDR2 ANQGSEA. The length of the CDR3 is 14 residues. The CDR3 sequence is CSVVGERGTDTQYF. The CDR3 DNA reads TGCAGCGTTGTGGGGGAGCGGGGCACAGATACGCAGTATTTT.

The rearrangement links TRBV4-2 to TRBJ2-5; 10 positions match TRBD2. CDR1 LGHNA and CDR2 YNFKEQ come from the germline V gene. V lost 0 bases and J lost 2; bases outside the gene matches: 6. This CDR3 has 17 amino acids. The CDR3 DNA sequence: TGTGCCAGCAGCCAAGATAGTGGACTAGCGGTGCAAGAGACCCAGTACTTC. Translated: CASSQDSGLAVQETQYF.

V is TRBV5-1 and J is TRBJ2-2; D possibly corresponds to TRBD2 (6 bases). The germline V and J ends were trimmed by 2 bases and 1 base, with 6 bases remaining between them. The length of the CDR3 is 14 residues. Germline V gene lookup returns CDR1 SGHRS and CDR2 YFSETQ. CDR3 sequence: CASSFGGNTGELFF. The CDR3 DNA is TGCGCCAGCAGCTTCGGGGGGAACACCGGGGAGCTGTTTTTT.

The rearrangement uses TRBV2 and TRBJ2-1; TRBD1 matches at 9 bases. Trimming cost V 4 bases and J 4 bases; bases outside gene matches: 5. Germline CDR1 is SNHLY and CDR2 is FYNNEI. The CDR3 totals 15 residues. CDR3 sequence (DNA): TGTGCCAGCAGTGCCGACAGGGGGTATTACAATGAGCAGTTCTTC. Its translation is CASSADRGYYNEQFF.

The CDR3, as DNA: TGCAGTGCTAGTTATCAAGCGGGGGGGCCCCCAGATACGCAGTATTTT. Its protein product is CSASYQAGGPPDTQYF. The chain combines TRBV20-1 with TRBJ2-3; 10 bases map to TRBD2. CDR3 length: 16 residues. The V and J ends lost 3 bases and 4 bases, in that order; junction bases with no gene match: 10. Germline V gives CDR1 DFQATT, CDR2 SNEGSKA (reference sequence).

The V gene is TRBV4-2, the J gene TRBJ1-2; D may be TRBD1 (5 bases). V lost 4 bases and J 3 bases, leaving 18 bases between the germline ends. The CDR3 loop spans 16 amino acids. Germline values: CDR1 LGHNA, CDR2 YNFKEQ. The CDR3 sequence: CASSPRTSRADYGYTF. The CDR3 DNA reads as TGTGCCAGCAGCCCCCGTACTAGCAGGGCCGACTATGGCTACACCTTC.

The chain joins TRBV5-1 to TRBJ1-5; the D is unclear. V lost 4 bases to trimming and J lost 2 bases, with 10 bases between them. The CDR3 contains 14 residues. Germline loops: CDR1 SGHRS, CDR2 YFSETQ. CDR3 region: CASSPQAGNQPQHF. As DNA, the CDR3 is TGCGCCAGCAGCCCGCAAGCCGGCAATCAGCCCCAGCATTTT.

V and J are TRBV2 and TRBJ1-5; TRBD1 might be the D (6 bases). Trimming stripped 7 bases from V and 3 bases from J, with 10 bases between. The CDR3 loop spans 13 amino acids. Looked up from germline, CDR1 is SNHLY and CDR2 is FYNNEI. CDR3: CASNRDANQPQHF. DNA for the CDR3: TGTGCCAGCAACAGGGATGCCAATCAGCCCCAGCATTTT. Together with reference TRBV2 and TRBJ1-5, the CDR3 gives the full variable domain: EPEVTQTPSHQVTQMGQEVILRCVPISNHLYFYWYRQILGQKVEFLVSFYNNEISEKSEIFDDQFSVERPDGSNFTLKIRSTKLEDSAMYFCASNRDANQPQHFGDGTRLSIL.

The rearrangement links TRBV5-4 to TRBJ1-2; 8 positions agree with TRBD1. In germline, CDR1 is SGHNT, CDR2 YYREEE (reference sequence). This CDR3 contains 15 residues. With V trimmed by 0 bases and J by 3 bases, 4 bases remained unmatched. Here the CDR3 reads CASSLDMGQDYGYTF. Here the CDR3 DNA reads TGTGCCAGCAGCTTGGATATGGGACAGGACTATGGCTACACCTTC.

The rearrangement links TRBV5-6 to TRBJ1-2; D may be TRBD1 (6 bases). This CDR3 spans 14 amino acids. The germline gives CDR1 SGHDT, CDR2 YYEEEE. V was trimmed by 3 bases and J by 14 bases, leaving 23 bases between them. CDR3 residues: CASSSLTGFLGMTF. CDR3 sequence (DNA): TGTGCCAGCAGCTCCTTAACAGGGTTTTTAGGCATGACCTTC.

This sequence joins TRBV10-3 and TRBJ2-6; 8 positions match TRBD1. Germline values: CDR1 ENHRY, CDR2 SYGVKD. The CDR3 consists of 17 residues. The junction had 12 bases not matched to a gene; V was cut back by 11 bases and J by 0 bases. For the CDR3, the DNA is TGTGCCGCTTCACCGGGACAGGTTGTCTCTGGGGCCAACGTCCTGACTTTC. Amino acid sequence: CAASPGQVVSGANVLTF.

This clone was counted a few times. This rearrangement joins TRBV29-1 to TRBJ2-7, with a tentative D call TRBD1 (6 bases). Trimming removed 5 bases from V and 6 bases from J, with 11 bases in between. The CDR3 totals 11 residues. CDR1 is SQVTM, CDR2 ANQGSEA, per germline. The CDR3: CSVYRAREQYF. Written as DNA, the CDR3 is TGCAGCGTTTACAGGGCCCGCGAGCAGTACTTC.

The rearrangement joins TRBV2 to TRBJ2-5; D possibly corresponds to TRBD2 (6 bases). The germline V gene has CDR1 SNHLY and CDR2 FYNNEI. Trimming removed 6 bases at V and 7 bases at J, with 9 bases between. The CDR3 consists of 11 residues. CDR3 coding DNA: TGTGCCAGCAGCGGGGGTGGGACCCAGTACTTC. This sequence encodes CASSGGGTQYF.

The chain couples TRBV3-1 (or the pseudogene TRBV3-2) to TRBJ2-5; D unresolved. Looked up from germline, CDR1 is LGHDT and CDR2 is YNNKEL (reference sequence). V dropped 8 bases and J dropped 3 bases, with 7 bases sitting between them. The CDR3 sequence is 11 residues long. The CDR3 DNA follows: TGTGCCAGCGGCGCGGAAGAGACCCAGTACTTC. This codes for CASGAEETQYF.

This chain connects TRBV7-9 to TRBJ2-5, with D perhaps matching TRBD1 (5 bases). CDR1 and CDR2 (germline): SEHNR, FQNEAQ (reference sequence). This CDR3 comprises 13 residues. Trimming left V 2 bases short and J 4 bases short, with 8 bases between. The CDR3 loop is CASSLQGPETQYF. The CDR3 coding sequence is TGTGCCAGCAGCTTACAGGGCCCAGAGACCCAGTACTTC.